This T cell receptor (beta chain) was recovered during a study of CD8 T cells in Susac syndrome. Study-level points and caveats: The number of individuals included in the study's TCR sequencing and HLA analysis was acknowledged as relatively small.

Bulk CD8+ and CD4+ cells came from magnetic negative isolation; CD8+ TEMRA by FACS. CDR3 length: 16 amino acids. Trimming pared 1 base from V and 2 bases from J, leaving 12 bases between. Looked up from germline, CDR1 is MGHRA and CDR2 is YSYEKL. The RNA input was roughly 0.45 to 1 ug, and it was reverse transcribed with random hexamers. Via MiXCR, TCRdb re-called the immunoSEQ multiplex PCR reads, giving one row per CDR3 protein. This table holds about 430,000 distinct CDR3 sequences, approximately 85% found once. This clonotype was seen just once. Antigen specificity is unknown. The chain is built from TRBV4-1 and TRBJ2-4; D not resolved. Sequencing input: CD8+ T cells from PBMCs. The source of this sequence is a human donor with multiple sclerosis. The CDR3 DNA reads TGCGCCAGCAGCCAAGTCAAAGACGGATCCAAAAACATTCAGTACTTC. This sequence encodes CASSQVKDGSKNIQYF.